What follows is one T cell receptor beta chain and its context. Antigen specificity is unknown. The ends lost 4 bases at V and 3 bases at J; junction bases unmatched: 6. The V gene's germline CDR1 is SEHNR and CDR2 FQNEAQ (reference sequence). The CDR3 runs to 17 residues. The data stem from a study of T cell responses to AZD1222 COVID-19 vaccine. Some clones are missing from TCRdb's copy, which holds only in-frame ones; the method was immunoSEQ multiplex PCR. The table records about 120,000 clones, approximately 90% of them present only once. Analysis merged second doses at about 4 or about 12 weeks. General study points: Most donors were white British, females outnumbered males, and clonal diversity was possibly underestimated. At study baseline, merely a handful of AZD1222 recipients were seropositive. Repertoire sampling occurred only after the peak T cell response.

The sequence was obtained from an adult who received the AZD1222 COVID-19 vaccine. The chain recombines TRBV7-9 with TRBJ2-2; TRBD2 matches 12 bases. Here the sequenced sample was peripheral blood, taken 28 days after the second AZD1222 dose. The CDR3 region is CASSSDRLAGDTGELFF. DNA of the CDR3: TGTGCCAGCAGCTCCGATAGACTAGCGGGGGACACCGGGGAGCTGTTTTTT.